This record covers a single T cell receptor (beta chain). Original analysis: Nucleated cell number was recorded as an estimate derived from reference gene primer amplification. Using immunoSEQ multiplex PCR, the repertoire was profiled, and TCRdb retains in-frame clones only, with some absent. The DNA was the basis for D and trimming; V, J and clone size are from that table. This table has a few hundred thousand clones, about 91% appearing once. This entry belongs to a study of blood T cell repertoires in COVID-19. Overall study context: Samples taken during acute and convalescent COVID-19 were collected in the United States, Italy and Spain. In each case, the material was cDNA or gDNA derived from T cells, B-cell-depleted T cells, or PBMCs.

Seattle's enrolled individuals joined amid active infection and were then monitored longitudinally. Germline V gives CDR1 SGHRS, CDR2 YFSETQ. Deletions cut 0 bases from V and 5 bases from J, with 17 bases between. The CDR3 is 16 amino acids. The clonotype comes from a woman aged 25 to 39 with COVID-19, enrolled during active disease. The sequencing sample was made of peripheral blood. The J gene is TRBJ1-1, the V gene TRBV5-1; the D gene is possibly TRBD1 (6 bases). For the CDR3, the DNA is TGCGCCAGCAGCTTGGGCGGGCAGGGGCAGGAAACTGAAGCTTTCTTT. It yields the protein CASSLGGQGQETEAFF.